This TCR beta chain came from a study of blood T cell repertoires in COVID-19. Study-level information: Collection of acute and convalescent COVID-19 samples took place in the United States, Italy and Spain.

This CDR3 contains 14 residues. The germline gives CDR1 MNHEY, CDR2 SMNVEV (reference sequence). The V gene end was trimmed by 6 bases and the J gene end by 3 bases; junction bases not matched to a gene: 6. Enrollees, roughly 18 to 90 years old, lived in around 23 US areas. Recovery among Cohort 3 donors was established by two negative PCRs, clearance, or symptom resolution. Original processing notes: Nucleated cell number was recorded as an estimate derived from reference gene primer amplification. Measured with immunoSEQ multiplex PCR; TCRdb has only the in-frame clones, and not every one. V and J calls and clone size come straight from that table; D and trimming were deduced from the DNA. In the table there are fewer than 350,000 clones, 85% of which are singletons.

This chain joins TRBV27 and TRBJ2-7; TRBD1 matches 9 bases. Specimen: PBMCs or T cells enriched from blood (not recorded which). The sequence was collected from a woman in her 50s who had recovered from COVID-19. This chain's CDR3 is CASRKATGGYEQYF. In nucleotides, the CDR3 is TGTGCCAGCAGGAAAGCGACAGGGGGCTACGAGCAGTACTTC.